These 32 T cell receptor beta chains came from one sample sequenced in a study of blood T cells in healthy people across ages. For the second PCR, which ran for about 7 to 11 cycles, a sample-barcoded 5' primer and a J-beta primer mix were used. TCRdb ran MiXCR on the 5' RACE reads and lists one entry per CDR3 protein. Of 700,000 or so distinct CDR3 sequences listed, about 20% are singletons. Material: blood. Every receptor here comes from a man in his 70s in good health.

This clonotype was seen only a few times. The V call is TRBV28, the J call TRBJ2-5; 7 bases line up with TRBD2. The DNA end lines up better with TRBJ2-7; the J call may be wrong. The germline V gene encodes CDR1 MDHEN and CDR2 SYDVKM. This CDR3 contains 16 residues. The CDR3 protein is CASRSSGGRAGYEQYV. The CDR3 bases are TGTGCCAGCAGATCTAGCGGTGGGAGAGCAGGTTACGAGCAGTACGTC.

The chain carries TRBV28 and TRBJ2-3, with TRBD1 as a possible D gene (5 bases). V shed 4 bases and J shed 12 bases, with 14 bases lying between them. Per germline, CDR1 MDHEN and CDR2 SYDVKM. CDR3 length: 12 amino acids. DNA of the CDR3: TGTGCCAGCAGTTCCAGGGAACTCCAACAGTATTTT. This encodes CASSSRELQQYF.

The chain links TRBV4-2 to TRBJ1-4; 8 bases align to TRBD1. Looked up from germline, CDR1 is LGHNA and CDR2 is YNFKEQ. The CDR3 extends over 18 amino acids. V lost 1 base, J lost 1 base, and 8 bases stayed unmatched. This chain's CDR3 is CASSQVRQGAVTNEKLFF. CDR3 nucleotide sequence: TGTGCCAGCAGCCAAGTCCGGCAGGGGGCTGTAACTAATGAAAAACTGTTTTTT.

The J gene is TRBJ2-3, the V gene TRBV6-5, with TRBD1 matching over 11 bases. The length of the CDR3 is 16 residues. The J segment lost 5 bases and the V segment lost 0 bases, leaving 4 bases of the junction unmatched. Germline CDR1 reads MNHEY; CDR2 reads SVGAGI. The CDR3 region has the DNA TGTGCCAGCAGTTACTCGCGGACAGGGGGCAGAGATACGCAGTATTTT. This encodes CASSYSRTGGRDTQYF.

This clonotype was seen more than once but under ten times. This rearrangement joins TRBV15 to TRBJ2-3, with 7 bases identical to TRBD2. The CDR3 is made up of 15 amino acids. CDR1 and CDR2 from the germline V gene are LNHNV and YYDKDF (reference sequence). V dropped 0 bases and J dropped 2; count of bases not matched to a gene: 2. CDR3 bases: TGTGCCACCAGCAGAGATGCGGGGGTCACAGATACGCAGTATTTT. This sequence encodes CATSRDAGVTDTQYF.

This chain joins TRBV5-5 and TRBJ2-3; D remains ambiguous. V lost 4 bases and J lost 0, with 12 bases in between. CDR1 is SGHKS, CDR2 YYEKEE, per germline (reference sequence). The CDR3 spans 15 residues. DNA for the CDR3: TGTGCCAGCAGCCCCGCGATCCGGAGCACAGATACGCAGTATTTT. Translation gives CASSPAIRSTDTQYF.

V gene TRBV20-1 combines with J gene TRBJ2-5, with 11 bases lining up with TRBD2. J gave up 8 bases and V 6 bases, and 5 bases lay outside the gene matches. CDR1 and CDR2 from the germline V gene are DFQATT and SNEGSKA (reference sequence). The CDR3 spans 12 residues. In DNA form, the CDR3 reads TGCAGTGCAAAGACTAGCGGGGTTACCCAGTACTTC. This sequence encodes CSAKTSGVTQYF.

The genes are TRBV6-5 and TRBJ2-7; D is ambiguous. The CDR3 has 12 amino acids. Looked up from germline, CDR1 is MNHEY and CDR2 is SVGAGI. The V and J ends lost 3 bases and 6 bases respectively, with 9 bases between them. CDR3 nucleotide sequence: TGTGCCAGCAGTTATGTCGGTTGCGAGCAGTACGTC. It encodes CASSYVGCEQYV.

CDR3 region: CASSATSWTDTQYF. The DNA for the CDR3 is TGCGCCAGCAGCGCGACTAGCTGGACAGATACGCAGTATTTT. The chain is built from TRBV5-1 and TRBJ2-3; 7 nucleotides line up with TRBD2. Germline CDR1 and CDR2: SGHRS and YFSETQ. With V trimmed by 4 bases and J by 3 bases, 5 bases remained unmatched. This CDR3 contains 14 residues. The full variable domain, its missing parts supplied by reference TRBV5-1 and TRBJ2-3, is KAGVTQTPRYLIKTRGQQVTLSCSPISGHRSVSWYQQTPGQGLQFLFEYFSETQRNKGNFPGRFSGRQFSNSRSEMNVSTLELGDSALYLCASSATSWTDTQYFGPGTRLTVL.

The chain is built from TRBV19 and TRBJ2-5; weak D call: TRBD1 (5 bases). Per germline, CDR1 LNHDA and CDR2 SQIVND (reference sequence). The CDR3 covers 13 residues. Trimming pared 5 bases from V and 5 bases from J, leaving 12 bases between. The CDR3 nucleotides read TGTGCCAGTAGTCCGCCAGGGTACGAGACCCAGTACTTC. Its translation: CASSPPGYETQYF.

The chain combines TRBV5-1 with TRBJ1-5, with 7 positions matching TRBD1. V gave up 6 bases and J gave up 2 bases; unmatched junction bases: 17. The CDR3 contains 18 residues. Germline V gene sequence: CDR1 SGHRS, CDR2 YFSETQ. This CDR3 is CASKGADTDREGNQPQHF. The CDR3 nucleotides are TGCGCCAGCAAGGGGGCGGATACCGACAGGGAAGGCAATCAGCCCCAGCATTTT.

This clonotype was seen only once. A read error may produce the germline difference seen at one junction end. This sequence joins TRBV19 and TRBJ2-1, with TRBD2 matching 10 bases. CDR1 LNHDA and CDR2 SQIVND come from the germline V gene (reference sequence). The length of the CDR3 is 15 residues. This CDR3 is CASSTGTSAYNEQLF. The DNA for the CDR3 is TGTGCCAGTAGCACCGGGACTAGCGCTTACAATGAGCAGCTCTTC.

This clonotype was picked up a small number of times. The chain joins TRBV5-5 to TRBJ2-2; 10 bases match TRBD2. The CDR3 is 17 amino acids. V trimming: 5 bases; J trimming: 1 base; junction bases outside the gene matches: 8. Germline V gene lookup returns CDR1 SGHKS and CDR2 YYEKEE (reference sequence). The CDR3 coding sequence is TGTGCCAGCAGAGCTTGGGCTAGCGGGGGGAACACCGGGGAGCTGTTTTTT. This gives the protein CASRAWASGGNTGELFF.

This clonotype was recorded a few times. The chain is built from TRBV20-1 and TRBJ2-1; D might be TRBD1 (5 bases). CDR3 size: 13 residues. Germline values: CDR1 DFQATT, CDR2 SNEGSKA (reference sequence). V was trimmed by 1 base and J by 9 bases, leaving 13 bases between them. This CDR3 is CSARVGWGREQFF. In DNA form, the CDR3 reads TGCAGTGCTAGAGTGGGGTGGGGCCGTGAGCAGTTCTTC.

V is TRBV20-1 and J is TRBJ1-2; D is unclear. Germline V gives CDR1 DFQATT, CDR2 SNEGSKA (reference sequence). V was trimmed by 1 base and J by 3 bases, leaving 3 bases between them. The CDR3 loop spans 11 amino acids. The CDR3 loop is CSARGDYGYTF. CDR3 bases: TGCAGTGCTAGAGGGGACTATGGCTACACCTTC.

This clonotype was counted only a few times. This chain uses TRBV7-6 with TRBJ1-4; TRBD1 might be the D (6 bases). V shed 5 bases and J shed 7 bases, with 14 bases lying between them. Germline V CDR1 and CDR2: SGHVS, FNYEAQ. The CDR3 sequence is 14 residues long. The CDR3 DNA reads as TGTGCCAGCAGCGACCCGGGACAAGCTGAAAAACTGTTTTTT. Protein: CASSDPGQAEKLFF.

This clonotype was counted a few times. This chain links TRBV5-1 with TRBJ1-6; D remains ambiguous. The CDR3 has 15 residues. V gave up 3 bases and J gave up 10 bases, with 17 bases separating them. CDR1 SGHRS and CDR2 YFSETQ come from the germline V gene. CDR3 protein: CASSSTGALGSPLHF. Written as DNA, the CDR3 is TGCGCCAGCAGCTCGACCGGAGCGCTGGGGTCACCCCTCCACTTT.

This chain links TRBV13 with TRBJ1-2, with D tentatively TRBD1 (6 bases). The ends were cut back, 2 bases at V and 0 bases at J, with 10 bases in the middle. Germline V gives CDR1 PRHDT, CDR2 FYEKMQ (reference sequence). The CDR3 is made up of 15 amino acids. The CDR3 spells CASSLRDTANYGYTF. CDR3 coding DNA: TGTGCCAGCAGCTTAAGGGACACAGCTAACTATGGCTACACCTTC.

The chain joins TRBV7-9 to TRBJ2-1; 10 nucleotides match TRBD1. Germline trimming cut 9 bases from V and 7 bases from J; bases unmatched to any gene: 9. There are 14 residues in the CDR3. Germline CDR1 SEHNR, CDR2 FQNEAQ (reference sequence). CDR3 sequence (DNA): TGTGCCAGTAGGAACACGGGACAGGGGAATGAGCAGTTCTTC. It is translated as CASRNTGQGNEQFF.

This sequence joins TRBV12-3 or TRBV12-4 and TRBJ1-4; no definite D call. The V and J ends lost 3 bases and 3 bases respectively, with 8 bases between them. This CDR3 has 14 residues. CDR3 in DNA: TGTGCCAGCAGTTTGGGCGCAGCTAATGAAAAACTGTTTTTT. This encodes CASSLGAANEKLFF.

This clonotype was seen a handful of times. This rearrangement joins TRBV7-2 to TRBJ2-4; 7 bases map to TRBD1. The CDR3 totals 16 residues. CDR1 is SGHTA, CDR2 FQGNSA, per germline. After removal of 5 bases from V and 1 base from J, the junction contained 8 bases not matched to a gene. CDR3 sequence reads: CASSTRQGTAKNIQYF. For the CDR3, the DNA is TGTGCCAGCAGCACCCGACAGGGAACGGCCAAAAACATTCAGTACTTC.

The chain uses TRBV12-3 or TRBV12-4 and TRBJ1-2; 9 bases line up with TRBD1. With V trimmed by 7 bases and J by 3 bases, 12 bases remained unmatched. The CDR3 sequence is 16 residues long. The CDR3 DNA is TGTGCCAGCACTAGACAGGGGGTTATCGGGTACTATGGCTACACCTTC. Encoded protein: CASTRQGVIGYYGYTF.

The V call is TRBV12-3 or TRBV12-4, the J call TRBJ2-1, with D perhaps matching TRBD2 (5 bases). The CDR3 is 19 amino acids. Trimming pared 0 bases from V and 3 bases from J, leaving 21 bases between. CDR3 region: CASSLARVGWRLGYNEQFF. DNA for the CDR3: TGTGCCAGCAGTTTAGCCCGAGTCGGGTGGAGGTTGGGCTACAATGAGCAGTTCTTC.

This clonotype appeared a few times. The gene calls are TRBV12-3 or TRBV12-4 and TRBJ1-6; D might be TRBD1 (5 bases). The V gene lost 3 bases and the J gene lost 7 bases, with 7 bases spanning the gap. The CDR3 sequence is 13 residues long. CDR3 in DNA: TGTGCCAGCAGTTTGACAGAGAATTCACCCCTCCACTTT. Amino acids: CASSLTENSPLHF.

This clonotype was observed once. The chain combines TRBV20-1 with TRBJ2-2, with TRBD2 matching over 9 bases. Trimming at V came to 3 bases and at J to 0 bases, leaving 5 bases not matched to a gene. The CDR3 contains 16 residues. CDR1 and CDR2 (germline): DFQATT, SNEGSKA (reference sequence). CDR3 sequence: CSARGQRGANTGELFF. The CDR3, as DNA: TGCAGTGCTAGGGGGCAGCGGGGGGCGAACACCGGGGAGCTGTTTTTT.

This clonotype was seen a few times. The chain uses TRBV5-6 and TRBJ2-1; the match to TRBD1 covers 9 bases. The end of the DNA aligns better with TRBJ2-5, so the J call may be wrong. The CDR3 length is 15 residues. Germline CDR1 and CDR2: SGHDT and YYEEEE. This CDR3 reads CASTVPGQGMKTQYF. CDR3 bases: TGTGCCAGCACCGTCCCGGGACAGGGAATGAAGACCCAGTACTTC.

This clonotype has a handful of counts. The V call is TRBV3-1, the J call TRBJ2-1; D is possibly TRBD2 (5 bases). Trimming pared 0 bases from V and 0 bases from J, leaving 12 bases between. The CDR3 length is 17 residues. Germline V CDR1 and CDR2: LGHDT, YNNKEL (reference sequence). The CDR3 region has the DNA TGTGCCAGCAGCCAAGATCGGGGATTGAGCTCCTACAATGAGCAGTTCTTC. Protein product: CASSQDRGLSSYNEQFF.

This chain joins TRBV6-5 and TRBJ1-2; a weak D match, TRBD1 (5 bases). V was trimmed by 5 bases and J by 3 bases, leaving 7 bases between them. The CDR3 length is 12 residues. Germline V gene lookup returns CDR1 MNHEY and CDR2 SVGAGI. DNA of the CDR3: TGTGCCAGCAGTCAGGGCTACTATGGCTACACCTTC. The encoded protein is CASSQGYYGYTF.

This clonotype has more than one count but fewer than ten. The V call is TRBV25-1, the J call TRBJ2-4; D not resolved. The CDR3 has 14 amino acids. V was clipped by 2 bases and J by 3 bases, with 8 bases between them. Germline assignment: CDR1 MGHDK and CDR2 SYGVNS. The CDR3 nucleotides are TGTGCCAGCAGTGAAATGGGTGTCAAAAACATTCAGTACTTC. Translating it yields CASSEMGVKNIQYF.

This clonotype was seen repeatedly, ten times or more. CDR3 sequence reads: CASSLRDRGGPLNQPQHF. CDR3 in DNA: TGCGCCAGCAGCTTAAGGGACAGGGGCGGCCCCCTCAATCAGCCCCAGCATTTT. The chain employs TRBV5-1 and TRBJ1-5; TRBD1 aligns across 10 bases. Germline V gene data show CDR1 as SGHRS and CDR2 as YFSETQ. The CDR3 sequence is 18 residues long. The ends lost 2 bases at V and 3 bases at J; junction bases unmatched: 11.

Written as DNA, the CDR3 is TGTGCCAGCAGCTTAGACGCGTACGAGCAGTACGTC. Its translation is CASSLDAYEQYV. V and J are TRBV11-2 and TRBJ2-1; unclear D gene. Judging by the DNA end, TRBJ2-7 fits better; the J call may be wrong. Per the germline V gene, CDR1 is SGHAT and CDR2 is FQNNGV. CDR3 length: 12 residues.

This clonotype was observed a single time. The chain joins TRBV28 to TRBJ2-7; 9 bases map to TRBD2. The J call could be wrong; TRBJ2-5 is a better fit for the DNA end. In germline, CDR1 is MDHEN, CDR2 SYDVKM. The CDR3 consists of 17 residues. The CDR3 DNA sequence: TGTGCCAGCAGCCTCCGCGGGGGGGCCGCGGCACAAGAGACCCAGTACTTC. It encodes CASSLRGGAAAQETQYF.